This TCR beta chain was retrieved from a study of breast tumors, draining lymph nodes, adjacent tissues. Broader study findings: Compared with lymph nodes, tumors were less diverse; compared with nontumor tissue, more.

The sample holds a few counts of this clonotype. Its antigen is currently unknown. An end of the junction differs from the germline gene, which may be a read error. Germline values: CDR1 DFQATT, CDR2 SNEGSKA (reference sequence). This CDR3 has 15 residues. TCRdb redid the calling of the multiplex PCR reads with MiXCR, one entry per CDR3 protein. Of about 14,000 distinct CDR3 sequences in the sample, 50% to 70% are singletons; the top ten hold approximately 30%. This chain connects TRBV20-1 to TRBJ2-3; 8 bases line up with TRBD2. The TCR comes from a female donor with breast cancer. Some clones in this sample may be carry-over from other donors' samples. The specimen was tumor-adjacent breast tissue. The CDR3 is CSARQSGSSTDTRCF. The DNA of the CDR3 is TGCAGTGCTAGGCAGAGCGGGAGTAGCACAGATACGCGGTGTTTT.